Listed below are T cell receptor beta chains from one sample, sequenced in a study of beta chain features in type 1 diabetes. Here immunoSEQ multiplex PCR was the method, and the copy in TCRdb shows in-frame clones only, minus some. The sample lists a few hundred thousand clones, around 9.6% occurring once. The specimen sequenced was central memory CD4+ T cells from blood. All receptors come from a man younger than 45 with type 1 diabetes. The CDR3 runs from the conserved cysteine through the conserved F or W. D genes are given only for firm matches. Expanded clones get a size class; other rows say once, few or many, or leave the size out.

CASSLEVASGQLAKNIQYF,TGTGCCAGCAGCTTAGAGGTGGCCTCGGGACAGCTAGCCAAAAACATTCAGTACTTC,TRBV7-2,.,TRBD1,TRBJ2-4
CASSSNTPGTGELFF,TGTGCCAGCAGTTCGAATACGCCAGGGACCGGGGAGCTGTTTTTT,TRBV2,.,.,TRBJ2-2
CASSQDGVYEQYF,TGCGCCAGCAGCCAAGACGGAGTGTACGAGCAGTACTTC,TRBV4-1,few,.,TRBJ2-7
CASSGPGQGYQPQHF,TGTGCCAGCAGTGGACCGGGACAGGGGTATCAGCCCCAGCATTTT,TRBV28,many,TRBD1,TRBJ1-5
CASSLEGSGTEAFF,TGTGCCAGCAGCTTAGAAGGGTCGGGGACTGAAGCTTTCTTT,TRBV7-6,few,.,TRBJ1-1
CASRPEGTVRRYF,TGTGCCAGCAGACCCGAAGGGACAGTCCGCCGGTATTTT,TRBV28,few,TRBD1,TRBJ1-3
CASSLGGTEYTQYF,TGTGCCAGCAGCCTCGGAGGGACCGAATATACGCAGTATTTT,TRBV9,few,.,TRBJ2-3
CASSLAPWDNEQFF,TGTGCCAGCAGCTTAGCACCCTGGGACAATGAGCAGTTCTTC,TRBV7-2,few,.,TRBJ2-1
CASSLANSPSDTF,TGTGCCAGCAGCTTGGCCAACTCCCCCTCCGACACCTTC,TRBV5-4,few,.,TRBJ1-2
CASSQVRQETQYF,TGCGCCAGCAGCCAAGTGAGGCAGGAGACCCAGTACTTC,TRBV4-3,few,.,TRBJ2-5
CASSQVYSGVANEQFF,TGCGCCAGCAGCCAAGTCTACTCGGGAGTTGCCAATGAGCAGTTCTTC,TRBV4-3,few,.,TRBJ2-1
CASSSALGTSSEQFF,TGTGCCAGCAGCTCAGCCCTCGGGACTAGTTCTGAGCAGTTCTTC,TRBV7-2,many,TRBD2,TRBJ2-1
CATSDGGEGEKLFF,TGTGCCACCAGCGACGGGGGTGAGGGTGAAAAACTGTTTTTT,TRBV15,.,.,TRBJ1-4
CASSKDRGHGNIQYF,TGTGCCAGCAGCAAGGACAGGGGGCATGGGAACATTCAGTACTTC,TRBV5-4,.,TRBD1,TRBJ2-4
CASSLHSGANVLTF,TGTGCCAGCAGCTTACACTCTGGGGCCAACGTCCTGACTTTC,TRBV7-3,few,.,TRBJ2-6
CASSLGYEQYF,TGTGCCAGCAGTTTAGGCTACGAGCAGTACTTC,TRBV28,many,.,TRBJ2-7
CASRFPGVSANYGYTF,TGTGCCAGCAGGTTCCCAGGGGTTTCAGCTAACTATGGCTACACCTTC,TRBV5-6,.,.,TRBJ1-2
CASSLEWYQETQYF,TGTGCCAGCAGCTTAGAATGGTACCAAGAGACCCAGTACTTC,TRBV5-5,few,.,TRBJ2-5
CASSLDRGPGYTF,TGCGCCAGCAGCTTGGACAGGGGGCCCGGCTACACCTTC,TRBV5-1,few,TRBD1,TRBJ1-2
CASSVSTGGPNF,TGTGCCAGCAGCGTATCGACAGGAGGACCAAACTTC,TRBV7-3,.,.,TRBJ2-7
CASSFIGQGILTEKLFF,TGTGCCAGCAGTTTTATCGGCCAGGGTATTCTCACTGAAAAACTGTTTTTT,TRBV7-9,.,.,TRBJ1-4
CASSADWNSYEQYF,TGTGCCAGCAGCGCGGACTGGAACTCCTACGAGCAGTACTTC,TRBV4-2,few,.,TRBJ2-7
CASSLSGPQETQYF,TGTGCCAGCAGTTTAAGTGGACCACAAGAGACCCAGTACTTC,TRBV28,few,.,TRBJ2-5
CSVSTGLGEFQPQHF,TGCAGCGTGTCTACAGGGTTGGGGGAGTTTCAGCCCCAGCATTTT,TRBV29-1,few,.,TRBJ1-5
CASSELAGTYNEQFF,TGCGCCAGCAGTGAGTTGGCGGGTACCTACAATGAGCAGTTCTTC,TRBV10-2,many,.,TRBJ2-1
CASSLGFGEAFF,TGTGCCAGCAGCTTAGGGTTCGGGGAAGCTTTCTTT,TRBV7-9,.,.,TRBJ1-1
CASSLRGYRGRSTDTQYF,TGTGCCAGCAGCTTAAGAGGGTACAGGGGCCGTAGCACAGATACGCAGTATTTT,TRBV7-2,many,TRBD1,TRBJ2-3
CASRMGRNYEKLFF,TGTGCCAGCAGGATGGGACGAAATTACGAAAAACTGTTTTTT,TRBV28,once,.,TRBJ1-4
CASSSGLAREEDTQYF,TGTGCCAGCAGCTCAGGACTAGCCCGAGAGGAAGATACGCAGTATTTT,TRBV11-3,few,TRBD2,TRBJ2-3
CASQTGTGSYNEQFF,TGCGCCAGCCAAACCGGGACAGGTTCCTACAATGAGCAGTTCTTC,TRBV5-1,few,TRBD1,TRBJ2-1